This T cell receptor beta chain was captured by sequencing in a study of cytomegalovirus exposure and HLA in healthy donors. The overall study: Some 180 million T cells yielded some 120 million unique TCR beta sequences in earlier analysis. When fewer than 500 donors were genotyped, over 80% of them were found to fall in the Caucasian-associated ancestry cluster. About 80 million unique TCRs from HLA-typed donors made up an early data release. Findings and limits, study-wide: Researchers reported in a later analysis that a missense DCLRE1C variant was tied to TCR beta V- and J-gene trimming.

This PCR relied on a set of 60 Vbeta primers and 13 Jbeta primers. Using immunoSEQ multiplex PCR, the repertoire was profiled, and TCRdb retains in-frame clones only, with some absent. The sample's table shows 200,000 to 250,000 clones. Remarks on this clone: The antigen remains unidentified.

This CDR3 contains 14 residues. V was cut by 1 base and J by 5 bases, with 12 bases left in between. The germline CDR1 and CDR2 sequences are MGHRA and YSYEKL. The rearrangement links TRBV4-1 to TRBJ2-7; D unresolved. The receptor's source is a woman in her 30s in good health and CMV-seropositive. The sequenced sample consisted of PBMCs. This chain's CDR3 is CASSQGGQANEQYF. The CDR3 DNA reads TGCGCCAGCAGCCAAGGTGGCCAGGCGAACGAGCAGTACTTC.